Listed below are T cell receptor beta chains from one sample, sequenced in a study of blood T cell repertoires in COVID-19. Some clones are missing from TCRdb's copy, which holds only in-frame ones; the method was immunoSEQ multiplex PCR. The sample records about 55,000 clones, roughly 87% being singletons. What was sequenced was peripheral blood. These receptors came from a woman aged 55 to 70 with acute or convalescent COVID-19. The CDR3 runs from the conserved cysteine through the conserved F or W. D genes are given only for firm matches. Clone sizes are given selectively: once, few, many, or a class where the clone is expanded.

abundance | j_gene | d_gene | v_gene | CDR3aa | CDR3nt
- | TRBJ1-5 | - | TRBV19 | CASSISVLGGNQPQHF | TGTGCCAGTAGTATATCGGTATTGGGAGGCAATCAGCCCCAGCATTTT
- | TRBJ1-3 | - | TRBV28 | CASTSLGRGLSGNTIYF | TGTGCCAGCACTTCCCTGGGGCGGGGACTCTCTGGAAACACCATATATTTT
- | TRBJ1-2 | TRBD1 | TRBV6-1 | CASREPGTGTNYGYTF | TGTGCCAGCAGAGAACCCGGGACAGGGACTAACTATGGCTACACCTTC
- | TRBJ2-3 | TRBD1 | TRBV3-1/TRBV3-2 | CASRTGGTDTQYF | TGTGCCAGCAGGACAGGGGGCACAGATACGCAGTATTTT
- | TRBJ1-1 | - | TRBV6-5 | CASQNLGGREAFF | TGTGCCAGCCAAAACCTGGGGGGTAGGGAAGCTTTCTTT
- | TRBJ1-2 | - | TRBV29-1 | CSVTRTTGVISNYGYTF | TGCAGCGTTACCCGAACGACAGGAGTCATCTCTAACTATGGCTACACCTTC
- | TRBJ2-3 | TRBD2 | TRBV3-1/TRBV3-2 | CASSQDFSGGWADTQYF | TGTGCCAGCAGCCAAGACTTCAGCGGGGGGTGGGCAGATACGCAGTATTTT
- | TRBJ1-6 | - | TRBV3-1/TRBV3-2 | CASSPYLPLHF | TGTGCCAGCAGCCCCTACCTACCCCTCCACTTT
- | TRBJ1-2 | TRBD1 | TRBV18 | CASSQGQDGYTF | TGTGCCAGCTCACAGGGACAGGATGGCTACACCTTC
- | TRBJ2-3 | TRBD2 | TRBV5-4 | CASSPRLAGGGRTDTQYF | TGTGCCAGCAGCCCCAGACTAGCGGGAGGCGGAAGAACAGATACGCAGTATTTT
- | TRBJ2-2 | - | TRBV6-6 | CASSYSRGGELFF | TGTGCCAGCAGTTACAGCCGAGGGGGGGAGCTGTTTTTT
- | TRBJ2-7 | - | TRBV7-9 | CASSDTRGSGFYEQYF | TGTGCCAGCAGCGACACAAGGGGGTCCGGGTTCTACGAGCAGTACTTC
- | TRBJ1-5 | TRBD1 | TRBV19 | CASSRGAGGSQPQHF | TGTGCCAGTAGTCGAGGGGCAGGGGGTAGTCAGCCCCAGCATTTT
- | TRBJ2-1 | TRBD2 | TRBV20-1 | CSASSGRTPGDEQFF | TGCAGTGCTAGTAGCGGGAGGACCCCGGGGGATGAGCAGTTCTTC
once | TRBJ2-7 | - | TRBV28 | CASSSTPTYEQYF | TGTGCCAGCAGTTCTACCCCGACCTACGAGCAGTACTTC
- | TRBJ1-3 | TRBD1 | TRBV6-5 | CASSRTGDSGNTIYF | TGTGCCAGCAGTCGGACAGGGGACTCTGGAAACACCATATATTTT
- | TRBJ1-4 | TRBD1 | TRBV9 | CASSVRGRAGEKLFF | TGTGCCAGCAGCGTCAGGGGGCGAGCGGGGGAAAAACTGTTTTTT
- | TRBJ1-1 | - | TRBV12-3/TRBV12-4 | CASSRTDEAFF | TGTGCCAGCAGCCGCACAGATGAAGCTTTCTTT
- | TRBJ2-7 | - | TRBV5-6 | CASSLLQEQYF | TGTGCCAGCAGCTTGTTACAGGAGCAGTACTTC
few | TRBJ1-5 | TRBD1 | TRBV19 | CASRRGQGGFYSNQPQHF | TGTGCCAGCCGCCGAGGACAGGGGGGATTTTATAGCAATCAGCCCCAGCATTTT
once | TRBJ2-2 | TRBD2 | TRBV30 | CAPCSGGRGAGELFF | TGTGCCCCCTGTAGCGGGGGGAGGGGAGCCGGGGAGCTGTTTTTT
- | TRBJ1-2 | - | TRBV7-8 | CASSLSRQRVVYGYTF | TGTGCCAGCAGCCTTTCTAGACAGCGAGTAGTTTATGGCTACACCTTC
few | TRBJ1-4 | TRBD1 | TRBV6-6 | CASSGGGTGEKLFF | TGTGCCAGCAGTGGAGGGGGCACGGGTGAAAAACTGTTTTTT
- | TRBJ1-5 | - | TRBV20-1 | CSASGSSNQPQHF | TGCAGTGCTAGTGGTAGTAGCAATCAGCCCCAGCATTTT
once | TRBJ1-2 | - | TRBV29-1 | CSVEESNYGYTF | TGCAGCGTTGAAGAGAGTAACTATGGCTACACCTTC
- | TRBJ1-4 | TRBD1 | TRBV15 | CATSSEQGGVDEKLFF | TGTGCCACCAGCAGCGAACAAGGGGGCGTGGATGAAAAACTGTTTTTT
- | TRBJ1-3 | TRBD1 | TRBV30 | CAWSGQGSGNTIYF | TGTGCCTGGAGTGGACAGGGCTCTGGAAACACCATATATTTT
medium-sized | TRBJ1-3 | - | TRBV3-1/TRBV3-2 | CASSQGGGVGNTIYF | TGTGCCAGCAGCCAGGGTGGGGGCGTTGGAAACACCATATATTTT
few | TRBJ1-2 | - | TRBV6-6 | CASSYAGAWGYTF | TGTGCCAGCAGTTACGCGGGGGCGTGGGGCTACACCTTC
- | TRBJ2-7 | TRBD2 | TRBV6-5 | CASSLAGGSSYEQYF | TGTGCCAGCAGTTTAGCGGGGGGGAGCTCCTACGAGCAGTACTTC
- | TRBJ2-7 | TRBD1 | TRBV4-2 | CASSQGEGAGLHEQYF | TGTGCCAGCAGCCAGGGCGAGGGGGCGGGCTTGCACGAGCAGTACTTC
- | TRBJ1-3 | TRBD1 | TRBV7-8 | CASSLEQGTSGNTIYF | TGTGCCAGCAGCTTAGAACAGGGGACCTCCGGAAACACCATATATTTT
- | TRBJ1-5 | - | TRBV6-5 | CASSQGRVIRQPQHF | TGTGCCAGCAGCCAAGGGCGGGTTATCCGGCAGCCCCAGCATTTT
- | TRBJ1-3 | TRBD1 | TRBV2 | CASSAQGGSTIYF | TGTGCCAGCAGTGCACAGGGGGGGAGCACCATATATTTT
once | TRBJ1-2 | TRBD1 | TRBV30 | CAWNLPRTGPNYGYTF | TGTGCCTGGAACTTACCCAGGACAGGGCCCAACTATGGCTACACCTTC
- | TRBJ1-1 | TRBD1 | TRBV24-1 | CAIEQGSGTEAFF | TGTGCCATCGAACAGGGGTCGGGCACTGAAGCTTTCTTT
- | TRBJ2-3 | TRBD2 | TRBV5-1 | CASSQGLQANTDTQYF | TGCGCCAGCAGCCAGGGACTACAAGCCAACACAGATACGCAGTATTTT
- | TRBJ2-1 | TRBD1 | TRBV20-1 | CSASSLFLGQSYNEQFF | TGCAGTGCTAGTTCTCTTTTTTTGGGACAGAGCTACAATGAGCAGTTCTTC
- | TRBJ2-5 | TRBD1 | TRBV19 | CASRGGQGGEETQYF | TGTGCCAGCCGGGGTGGACAGGGGGGGGAAGAGACCCAGTACTTC
- | TRBJ1-3 | - | TRBV9 | CASGSGRKAGNTIYF | TGTGCCAGCGGATCCGGGAGGAAGGCTGGAAACACCATATATTTT
few | TRBJ1-3 | - | TRBV14 | CASSPGVGNTIYF | TGTGCCAGCAGCCCAGGGGTCGGAAACACCATATATTTT
- | TRBJ1-6 | TRBD1 | TRBV4-1 | CASSQDRVQGAYNSPLHF | TGCGCCAGCAGCCAAGATAGGGTTCAGGGGGCTTATAATTCACCCCTCCACTTT
- | TRBJ1-2 | - | TRBV7-2 | CASSLGGLGAGYGYTF | TGTGCCAGCAGCTTAGGAGGTCTGGGGGCAGGGTATGGCTACACCTTC
- | TRBJ2-7 | - | TRBV5-1 | CASSSSGGLEQYF | TGCGCCAGCAGCTCCTCCGGGGGGCTCGAGCAGTACTTC
once | TRBJ2-2 | - | TRBV7-2 | CASSHRPRELFF | TGTGCCAGCAGCCACAGGCCCCGCGAGCTGTTTTTT
- | TRBJ2-1 | TRBD2 | TRBV19 | CASSSSGTWEQFF | TGTGCCAGTAGTTCTAGCGGGACGTGGGAGCAGTTCTTC
- | TRBJ2-5 | TRBD1 | TRBV5-4 | CASSTGDRGYETQYF | TGTGCCAGCAGCACGGGGGACAGGGGGTACGAGACCCAGTACTTC
- | TRBJ1-1 | - | TRBV18 | CASSPDSGKITFF | TGTGCCAGCTCACCAGATTCAGGGAAGATAACTTTCTTT
- | TRBJ2-5 | TRBD1 | TRBV9 | CASSISTGGQETQYF | TGTGCCAGCAGTATATCGACAGGGGGGCAAGAGACCCAGTACTTC
- | TRBJ2-1 | - | TRBV6-6 | CASIPQGKKNEQFF | TGTGCCAGCATACCGCAGGGAAAGAAGAATGAGCAGTTCTTC
once | TRBJ2-7 | - | TRBV11-2 | CASSLVRDISYEQYF | TGTGCCAGCAGCTTAGTACGGGACATCTCCTACGAGCAGTACTTC
- | TRBJ1-2 | TRBD1 | TRBV24-1 | CATSDTTGGRVGYTF | TGTGCCACCAGTGATACGACAGGGGGTAGGGTCGGCTACACCTTC
few | TRBJ2-6 | - | TRBV5-8 | CASNGAHQGLAIGANVLTF | TGTGCCAGCAACGGAGCCCACCAGGGGTTAGCTATTGGGGCCAACGTCCTGACTTTC
- | TRBJ2-7 | TRBD1 | TRBV5-5 | CASSLGRTGGYEQYF | TGTGCCAGCAGCTTGGGCAGGACAGGGGGCTACGAGCAGTACTTC
- | TRBJ1-1 | TRBD1 | TRBV7-2 | CASSAGTGAGNTEAFF | TGTGCCAGCAGCGCTGGGACAGGGGCAGGGAACACTGAAGCTTTCTTT
- | TRBJ2-2 | TRBD2 | TRBV18 | CASSSLAGTNTGELFF | TGTGCCAGCTCAAGCTTAGCGGGTACGAACACCGGGGAGCTGTTTTTT
- | TRBJ1-2 | TRBD1 | TRBV6-5 | CASSPRTGYGYTF | TGTGCCAGCAGCCCCCGGACAGGCTATGGCTACACCTTC